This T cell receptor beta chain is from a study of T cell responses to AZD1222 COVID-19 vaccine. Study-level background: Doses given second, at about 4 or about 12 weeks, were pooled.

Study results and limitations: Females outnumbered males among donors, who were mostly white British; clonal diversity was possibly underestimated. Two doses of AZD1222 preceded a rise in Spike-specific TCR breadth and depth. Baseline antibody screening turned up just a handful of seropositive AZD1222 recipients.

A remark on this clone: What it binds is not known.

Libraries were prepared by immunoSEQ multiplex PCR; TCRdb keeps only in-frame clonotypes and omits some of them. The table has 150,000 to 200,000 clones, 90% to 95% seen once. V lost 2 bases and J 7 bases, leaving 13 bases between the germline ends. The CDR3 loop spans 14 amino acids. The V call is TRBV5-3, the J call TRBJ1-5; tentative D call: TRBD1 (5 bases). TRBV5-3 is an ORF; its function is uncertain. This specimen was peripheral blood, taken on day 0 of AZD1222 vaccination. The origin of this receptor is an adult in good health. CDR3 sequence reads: CARSFREVRQPQHF. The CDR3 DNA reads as TGTGCCAGAAGCTTCAGGGAGGTACGGCAGCCCCAGCATTTT.